The rows below give T cell receptor beta chains drawn from one sample of a study of immune cell composition in non-small cell lung cancer. TCRdb's copy holds only in-frame clones and misses some; the assay was immunoSEQ multiplex PCR. The profile covers about 3,100 clones, with about 82% appearing a single time and approximately 9% taken by the ten largest. Sequencing input: lung tumor tissue. These receptors were taken from a human donor with non-small cell lung cancer. CDR3s include the opening cysteine and the closing phenylalanine or tryptophan. A D gene is named only where the DNA matches it firmly. Clone size is given for some rows only: seen once, a few or many times, or a class if the clone is expanded.

V	size	D	J	CDR3	DNA
TRBV7-2	.	.	TRBJ2-5	CASSLSSGVRETQYF	TGTGCCAGCAGCTTATCCTCCGGGGTGAGAGAGACCCAGTACTTC
TRBV6-1	.	.	TRBJ1-1	CASSPPPETEAFF	TGTGCCAGCAGTCCACCCCCTGAGACTGAAGCTTTCTTT
TRBV27	.	.	TRBJ1-6	CASSGAGDNSPLHF	TGTGCCAGCAGTGGGGCAGGGGATAATTCACCCCTCCACTTT
TRBV19	.	.	TRBJ1-4	CASTADGMAEKLFF	TGTGCCAGTACCGCGGACGGGATGGCGGAAAAACTGTTTTTT
TRBV2	.	TRBD1	TRBJ2-2	CASKGTGRDTGELFF	TGTGCCAGCAAAGGGACAGGCAGAGACACCGGGGAGCTGTTTTTT
TRBV11-2	.	.	TRBJ2-1	CASSLWDSREPGFF	TGTGCCAGCAGCTTATGGGATTCTCGGGAACCGGGGTTCTTC
TRBV7-9	once	.	TRBJ2-1	CASSHKDRNYEQFF	TGTGCCAGCAGCCACAAGGACAGAAACTATGAGCAGTTCTTC
TRBV28	.	.	TRBJ1-5	CASSFGRGNQPQHF	TGTGCCAGCAGTTTTGGCAGGGGAAATCAGCCCCAGCATTTT
TRBV18	few	.	TRBJ1-2	CASSPPTESYGYTF	TGTGCCAGCTCACCACCGACAGAGAGCTATGGCTACACCTTC
TRBV4-2	.	TRBD2	TRBJ2-5	CASSQSGLAAQETQYF	TGTGCCAGCAGCCAATCGGGACTAGCGGCCCAAGAGACCCAGTACTTC
TRBV27	large	.	TRBJ2-7	CASTMRAGTYEQYF	TGTGCCAGCACCATGCGGGCGGGGACCTACGAGCAGTACTTC
TRBV6-5	.	.	TRBJ1-5	CASSLTAYSNQPQHF	TGTGCCAGCAGTCTGACAGCATATAGCAATCAGCCCCAGCATTTT
TRBV11-2	.	.	TRBJ1-3	CASSTGTTGNTIYF	TGTGCCAGCAGTACCGGGACAACTGGAAACACCATATATTTT
TRBV7-9	few	.	TRBJ2-2	CASSRSRELFF	TGTGCCAGCAGCCGGAGCAGGGAGCTGTTTTTT
TRBV4-2	once	.	TRBJ2-2	CASSPEGATGELFF	TGTGCCAGCAGCCCCGAGGGAGCCACCGGGGAGCTGTTTTTT
TRBV30	.	.	TRBJ2-1	CAWGSGTGYNEQFF	TGTGCCTGGGGGAGCGGGACAGGCTACAATGAGCAGTTCTTC
TRBV25-1	.	TRBD2	TRBJ2-1	CASTGTSGHNEQFF	TGTGCCAGCACAGGGACTAGCGGCCACAATGAGCAGTTCTTC
TRBV19	.	.	TRBJ2-1	CASSPGLDNEQFF	TGTGCCAGTAGTCCGGGACTTGACAATGAGCAGTTCTTC
TRBV29-1	.	TRBD2	TRBJ2-5	CSHHSGRGTQYF	TGCAGCCATCATAGCGGGAGAGGGACCCAGTACTTC
TRBV4-1	.	.	TRBJ2-3	CASSQGGWTDTQYF	TGCGCCAGCAGCCAAGGAGGGTGGACAGATACGCAGTATTTT
TRBV2	.	.	TRBJ2-7	CASSWGSGLGSSYEQYF	TGTGCCAGCAGTTGGGGCTCAGGGTTGGGAAGCTCCTACGAGCAGTACTTC
TRBV29-1	.	.	TRBJ2-1	CSARERTEQFF	TGCAGCGCCAGGGAAAGAACCGAGCAGTTCTTC
TRBV15	.	TRBD2	TRBJ2-1	CATSRAPEKREDSSYNEQFF	TGTGCCACCAGCAGAGCTCCGGAAAAGCGGGAGGATAGCTCCTACAATGAGCAGTTCTTC
TRBV29-1	once	TRBD1	TRBJ1-1	CSVDFGSQGAGSGAFF	TGCAGCGTTGATTTCGGAAGCCAGGGGGCCGGTTCTGGCGCTTTCTTT
TRBV5-1	.	.	TRBJ2-5	CASSLGLDTVQETQYF	TGCGCCAGCAGCCTGGGCCTGGACACTGTCCAAGAGACCCAGTACTTC
TRBV19	.	TRBD1	TRBJ1-1	CASSIMDRAPEAFF	TGTGCCAGTAGTATCATGGACAGGGCCCCTGAAGCTTTCTTT
TRBV4-1	.	.	TRBJ2-3	CASSPMSRTGVRDTQYF	TGCGCCAGCAGCCCTATGTCCCGGACGGGAGTTCGAGATACGCAGTATTTT
TRBV7-2	.	.	TRBJ2-3	CASSLPLGVGRTSTDTQYF	TGTGCCAGCAGCTTACCTCTCGGAGTCGGGAGAACTAGCACAGATACGCAGTATTTT
TRBV11-2	.	.	TRBJ2-5	CASSPFQETQYF	TGTGCCAGCAGCCCCTTCCAAGAGACCCAGTACTTC
TRBV5-1	few	TRBD2	TRBJ2-7	CASSSWGEGPYEQYF	TGCGCCAGCAGCTCGTGGGGGGAGGGCCCGTACGAGCAGTACTTC
TRBV28	.	.	TRBJ2-7	CASSSFQRNSYEQYF	TGTGCCAGCAGTTCCTTCCAGCGCAACTCCTACGAGCAGTACTTC
TRBV5-1	.	TRBD1	TRBJ1-1	CASSRDRGRSNTEAFF	TGCGCCAGCAGCAGGGACAGGGGGCGTTCAAACACTGAAGCTTTCTTT
TRBV9	.	.	TRBJ2-1	CASSVERGAGNEQFF	TGTGCCAGCAGCGTAGAGAGAGGAGCTGGGAATGAGCAGTTCTTC